This T cell receptor beta chain emerged from a study of T-cell memory formation after mild COVID-19. V lost 2 bases to trimming and J lost 9 bases, with 20 bases between them. The CDR3 has 15 residues. CDR1 is GTSNPN, CDR2 SVGIG, per germline (reference sequence). Concerning this clonotype itself: The antigen remains unidentified.

General observations from the study: Clones that contracted clustered mainly in CM and EM if CD4+ and in EMRA if CD8+.

A single record per CDR3 protein comes from TCRdb applying MiXCR to the 5' RACE reads. The data show approximately 430,000 distinct CDR3 sequences, less than 25% seen once. The sequenced material came from PBMCs or a T cell subset sorted from them (not recorded which). The receptor comes from an adult woman who had mild COVID-19 (a few samples of this study predate the infection). Cell type and time point are not known. The gene calls are TRBV30 and TRBJ1-5; D is undetermined. CDR3 sequence reads: CAWSLGYGFMGPQHF. The CDR3 DNA reads as TGTGCCTGGAGTCTAGGGTATGGTTTCATGGGGCCCCAGCATTTT.